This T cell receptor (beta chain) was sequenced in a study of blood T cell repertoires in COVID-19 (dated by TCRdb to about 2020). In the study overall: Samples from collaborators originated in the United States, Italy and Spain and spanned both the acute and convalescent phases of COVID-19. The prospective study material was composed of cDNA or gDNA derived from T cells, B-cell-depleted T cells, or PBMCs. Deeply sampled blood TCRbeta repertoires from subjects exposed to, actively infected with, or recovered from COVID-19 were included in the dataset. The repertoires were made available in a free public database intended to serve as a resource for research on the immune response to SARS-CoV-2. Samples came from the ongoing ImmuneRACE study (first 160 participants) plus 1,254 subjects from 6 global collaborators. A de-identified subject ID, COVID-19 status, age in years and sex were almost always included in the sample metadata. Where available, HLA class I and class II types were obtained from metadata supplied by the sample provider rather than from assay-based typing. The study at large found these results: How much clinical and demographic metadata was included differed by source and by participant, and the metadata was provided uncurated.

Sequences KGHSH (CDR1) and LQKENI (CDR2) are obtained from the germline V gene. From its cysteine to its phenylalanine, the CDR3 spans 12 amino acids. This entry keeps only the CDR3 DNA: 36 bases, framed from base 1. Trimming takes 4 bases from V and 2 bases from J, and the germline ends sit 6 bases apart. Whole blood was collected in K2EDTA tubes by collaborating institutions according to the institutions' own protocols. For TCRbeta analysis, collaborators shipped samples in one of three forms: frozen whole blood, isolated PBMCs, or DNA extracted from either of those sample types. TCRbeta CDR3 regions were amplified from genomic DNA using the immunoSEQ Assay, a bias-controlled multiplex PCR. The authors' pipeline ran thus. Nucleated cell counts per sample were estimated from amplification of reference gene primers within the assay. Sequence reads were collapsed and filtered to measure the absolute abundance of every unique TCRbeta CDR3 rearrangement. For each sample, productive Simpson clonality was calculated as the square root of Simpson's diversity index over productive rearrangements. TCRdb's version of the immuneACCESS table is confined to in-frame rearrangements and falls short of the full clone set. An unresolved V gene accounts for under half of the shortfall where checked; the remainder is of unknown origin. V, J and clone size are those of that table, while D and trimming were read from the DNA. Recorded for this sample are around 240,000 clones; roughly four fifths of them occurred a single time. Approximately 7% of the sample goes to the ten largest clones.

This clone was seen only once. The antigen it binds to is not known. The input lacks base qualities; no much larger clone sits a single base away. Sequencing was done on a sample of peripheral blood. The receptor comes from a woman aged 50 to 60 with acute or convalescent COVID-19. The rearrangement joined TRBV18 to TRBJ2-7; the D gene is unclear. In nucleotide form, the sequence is TGTGCCAGCTCACTCGCAGCCTACGAGCAGTACTTC. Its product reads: CASSLAAYEQYF.